A selection of T cell receptor beta chains follows, all from one sample in a study of blood T cell repertoires in COVID-19. Only in-frame clones appear in the TCRdb table, and some are missing; sequencing was by immunoSEQ multiplex PCR. This table holds 180,000 or so clones, 80% to 90% found once. Sample: peripheral blood. The receptors were sampled from a man aged 35-49 years with active or convalescent COVID-19. Both conserved end residues are part of each CDR3. Each record gives: V gene, clone size, D gene, J gene, CDR3 protein, CDR3 DNA. D genes are given only for firm matches. A row's size may be missing; if present it is once, few, many or a size class.

TRBV5-1	.	TRBD1	TRBJ2-7	CASSLGQGRSYEQYF	TGCGCCAGCAGCCTAGGACAGGGACGCTCCTACGAGCAGTACTTC
TRBV3-1/TRBV3-2	.	TRBD1	TRBJ1-2	CASSQESTGYYGYTF	TGTGCCAGCAGCCAGGAGTCGACAGGGTACTATGGCTACACCTTC
TRBV5-1	.	.	TRBJ1-6	CASSPDPGREVSPLHF	TGCGCCAGCAGCCCGGACCCCGGCAGGGAAGTCTCACCCCTCCACTTT
TRBV5-4	.	.	TRBJ1-1	CASSKSRATNTEAFF	TGTGCCAGCAGCAAAAGCAGGGCGACGAACACTGAAGCTTTCTTT
TRBV4-3	.	.	TRBJ1-2	CASSHSGIYGYTF	TGCGCCAGCAGCCACTCAGGGATCTATGGCTACACCTTC
TRBV11-3	.	.	TRBJ2-1	CASSLDSWQAPKQFF	TGTGCCAGCAGCTTAGATAGTTGGCAGGCCCCTAAGCAGTTCTTC
TRBV4-2	.	.	TRBJ2-1	CASSQNPGNNEQFF	TGTGCCAGCAGCCAAAACCCGGGGAACAATGAGCAGTTCTTC
TRBV11-2	few	.	TRBJ1-1	CASSSPWRRVMNTEAFF	TGTGCCAGCAGCTCCCCTTGGCGCAGGGTCATGAACACTGAAGCTTTCTTT
TRBV18	.	.	TRBJ1-2	CASSPFDRPNYGYTF	TGTGCCAGCTCACCCTTCGACAGACCTAACTATGGCTACACCTTC
TRBV6-5	once	TRBD1	TRBJ1-1	CASSRGQGTEAFF	TGTGCCAGCAGTAGGGGACAGGGGACTGAAGCTTTCTTT
TRBV4-1	.	TRBD1	TRBJ1-2	CASSQGLRGRKTGGYTF	TGCGCCAGCAGCCAGGGGCTAAGGGGGCGAAAGACCGGTGGCTACACCTTC
TRBV3-1/TRBV3-2	.	TRBD1	TRBJ1-1	CASSHGTVTNTEAFF	TGTGCCAGCAGCCACGGGACAGTAACGAACACTGAAGCTTTCTTT
TRBV4-1	.	.	TRBJ1-3	CASSQGQGNTIYF	TGCGCCAGCAGCCAAGGGCAGGGAAACACCATATATTTT
TRBV5-1	.	TRBD1	TRBJ1-6	CASSSGQGDSPLHF	TGCGCCAGCAGCTCTGGACAGGGAGATTCACCCCTCCACTTT
TRBV5-1	.	TRBD2	TRBJ2-7	CASSLEIGGIGNEQYF	TGCGCCAGCAGCTTGGAAATCGGGGGGATAGGTAACGAGCAGTACTTC
TRBV20-1	.	.	TRBJ1-6	CSASLQYNSPLHF	TGCAGTGCTAGTTTACAGTATAATTCACCCCTCCACTTT
TRBV28	.	.	TRBJ1-2	CASRPGGYGYTF	TGTGCCAGCAGGCCAGGAGGCTATGGCTACACCTTC
TRBV19	once	TRBD1	TRBJ1-6	CASSTSGQVSYNSPLHF	TGTGCCAGTAGTACATCGGGACAGGTCTCCTATAATTCACCCCTCCACTTT
TRBV11-2	.	TRBD1	TRBJ2-1	CASSRPGQTSYNEQFF	TGTGCCAGCAGCCGGCCGGGACAGACATCCTACAATGAGCAGTTCTTC
TRBV5-5	.	TRBD1	TRBJ1-2	CASSPTGEGYTF	TGTGCCAGCAGCCCCACAGGGGAAGGCTACACCTTC
TRBV7-2	.	TRBD2	TRBJ2-1	CASSLDQRGVQYNEQFF	TGTGCCAGCAGCTTAGACCAGCGGGGGGTCCAATACAATGAGCAGTTCTTC
TRBV10-2	.	TRBD1	TRBJ2-5	CASSQQGAGETQYF	TGCGCCAGCAGTCAACAGGGGGCAGGGGAGACCCAGTACTTC
TRBV9	.	.	TRBJ2-7	CASSSDRSSPPYEQYF	TGTGCCAGCAGCTCCGACCGGAGCTCCCCGCCCTACGAGCAGTACTTC
TRBV28	.	TRBD1	TRBJ1-1	CASLPPGTVNTEAFF	TGTGCCAGCCTTCCACCCGGGACAGTGAACACTGAAGCTTTCTTT
TRBV6-2/TRBV6-3	.	TRBD1	TRBJ1-3	CASSYGGTGGNTIYF	TGTGCCAGCAGTTACGGGGGGACAGGTGGAAACACCATATATTTT
TRBV2	.	TRBD1	TRBJ1-5	CASSAQLQGVSNQPQHF	TGTGCCAGCAGTGCCCAGTTACAGGGGGTGAGCAATCAGCCCCAGCATTTT
TRBV4-1	.	.	TRBJ1-1	CASSHGRTNTEAFF	TGCGCCAGCAGCCATGGGAGGACGAACACTGAAGCTTTCTTT
TRBV3-1/TRBV3-2	.	.	TRBJ1-1	CASSNGLVRAFF	TGTGCCAGCAGCAATGGGCTGGTCCGAGCTTTCTTT
TRBV5-8	.	.	TRBJ2-3	CASSALSAGELDTDTQYF	TGTGCCAGCAGCGCTCTTTCGGCAGGGGAGTTGGACACAGATACGCAGTATTTT
TRBV9	.	TRBD1	TRBJ2-3	CASSLDRGANTQYF	TGTGCCAGCAGCCTGGACAGGGGCGCAAATACGCAGTATTTT